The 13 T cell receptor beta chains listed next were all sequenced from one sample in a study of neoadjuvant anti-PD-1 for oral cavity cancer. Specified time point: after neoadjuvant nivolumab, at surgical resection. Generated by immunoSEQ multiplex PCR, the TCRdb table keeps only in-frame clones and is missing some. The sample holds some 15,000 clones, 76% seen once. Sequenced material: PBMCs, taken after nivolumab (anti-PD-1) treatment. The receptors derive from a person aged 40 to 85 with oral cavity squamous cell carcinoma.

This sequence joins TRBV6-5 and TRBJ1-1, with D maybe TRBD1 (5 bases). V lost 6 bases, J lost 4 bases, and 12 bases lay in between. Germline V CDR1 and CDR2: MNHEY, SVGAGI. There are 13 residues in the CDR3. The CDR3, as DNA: TGTGCCAGCAGATTGACAGACTCCACTGAAGCTTTCTTT. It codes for CASRLTDSTEAFF.

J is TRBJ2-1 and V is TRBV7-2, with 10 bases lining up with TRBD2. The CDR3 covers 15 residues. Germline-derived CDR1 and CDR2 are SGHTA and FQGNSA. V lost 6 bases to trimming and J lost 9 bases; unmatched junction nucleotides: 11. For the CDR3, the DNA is TGTGCCAGCAGATCCCCGGGACTAGCGACTGGTGAGCAGTTCTTC. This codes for CASRSPGLATGEQFF.

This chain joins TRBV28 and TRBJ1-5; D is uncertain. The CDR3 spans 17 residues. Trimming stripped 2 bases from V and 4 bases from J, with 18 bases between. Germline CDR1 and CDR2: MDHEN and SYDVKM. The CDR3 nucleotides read TGTGCCAGCAGTTTACTTGGCATAAAAACGAGGAATCAGCCCCAGCATTTT. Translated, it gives CASSLLGIKTRNQPQHF.

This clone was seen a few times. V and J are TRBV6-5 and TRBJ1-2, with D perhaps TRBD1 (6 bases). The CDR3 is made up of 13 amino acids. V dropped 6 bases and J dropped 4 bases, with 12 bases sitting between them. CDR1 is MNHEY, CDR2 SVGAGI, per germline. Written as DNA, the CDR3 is TGTGCCAGCAGGGAGGGGGGGGGCTATGGCTACACCTTC. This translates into CASREGGGYGYTF.

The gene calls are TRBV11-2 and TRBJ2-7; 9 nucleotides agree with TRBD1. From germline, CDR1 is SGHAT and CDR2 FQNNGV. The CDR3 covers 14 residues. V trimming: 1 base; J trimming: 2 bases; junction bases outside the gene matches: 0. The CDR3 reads CASSLGTGAYEQYF. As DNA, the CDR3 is TGTGCCAGCAGCTTAGGGACAGGGGCCTACGAGCAGTACTTC. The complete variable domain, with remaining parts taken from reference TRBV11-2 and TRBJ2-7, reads EAGVAQSPRYKIIEKRQSVAFWCNPISGHATLYWYQQILGQGPKLLIQFQNNGVVDDSQLPKDRFSAERLKGVDSTLKIQPAKLEDSAVYLCASSLGTGAYEQYFGPGTRLTVT.

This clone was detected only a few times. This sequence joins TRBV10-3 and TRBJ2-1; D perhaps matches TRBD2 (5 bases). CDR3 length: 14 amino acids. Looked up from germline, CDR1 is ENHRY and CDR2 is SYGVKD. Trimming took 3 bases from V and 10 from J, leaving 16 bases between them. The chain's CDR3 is CAISEGGPRGEQFF. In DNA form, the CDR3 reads TGTGCCATCAGTGAAGGTGGCCCCCGAGGGGAGCAGTTCTTC.

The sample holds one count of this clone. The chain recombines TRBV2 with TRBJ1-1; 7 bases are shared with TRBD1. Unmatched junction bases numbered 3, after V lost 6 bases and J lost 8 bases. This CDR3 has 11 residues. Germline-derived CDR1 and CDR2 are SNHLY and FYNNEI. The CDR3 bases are TGTGCCAGCAGCGGGACAGCAGAAGCTTTCTTT. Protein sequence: CASSGTAEAFF.

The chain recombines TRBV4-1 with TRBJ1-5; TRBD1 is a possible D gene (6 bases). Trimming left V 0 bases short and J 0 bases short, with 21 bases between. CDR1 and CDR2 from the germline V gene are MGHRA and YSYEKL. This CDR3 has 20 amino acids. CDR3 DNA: TGCGCCAGCAGCCAAGATCTCGGGTTGGCAGGGGCTTATAGCAATCAGCCCCAGCATTTT. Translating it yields CASSQDLGLAGAYSNQPQHF.

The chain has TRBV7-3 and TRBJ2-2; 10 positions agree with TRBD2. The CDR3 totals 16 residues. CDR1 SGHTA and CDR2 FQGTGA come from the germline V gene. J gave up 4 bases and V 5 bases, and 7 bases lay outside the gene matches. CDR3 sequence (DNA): TGTGCCAGCAGCCCCACCGGGACTAGCGTCACCGGGGAGCTGTTTTTT. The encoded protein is CASSPTGTSVTGELFF.

CDR3 in DNA: TGCGCCAGCAGCCGAGGACTAGCGGGGAACACCGGGGAGCTGTTTTTT. It is translated as CASSRGLAGNTGELFF. The chain couples TRBV5-1 to TRBJ2-2; TRBD2 agrees at 11 bases. Germline V gene sequence: CDR1 SGHRS, CDR2 YFSETQ. V trimming: 4 bases; J trimming: 1 base; junction bases outside the gene matches: 3. The CDR3 is 16 residues long.

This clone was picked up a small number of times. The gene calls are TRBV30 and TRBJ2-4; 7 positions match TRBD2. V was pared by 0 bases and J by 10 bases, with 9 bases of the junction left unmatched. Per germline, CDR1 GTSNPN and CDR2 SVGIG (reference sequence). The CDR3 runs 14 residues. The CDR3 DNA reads TGTGCCTGGAGTGTATGGGGGGGTAAAGGAATTCAGTACTTC. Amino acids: CAWSVWGGKGIQYF.

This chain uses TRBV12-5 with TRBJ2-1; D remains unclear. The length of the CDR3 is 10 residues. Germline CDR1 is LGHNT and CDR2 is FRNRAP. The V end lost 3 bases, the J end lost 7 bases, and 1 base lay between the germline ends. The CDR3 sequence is CASGLNEQFF. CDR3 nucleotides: TGTGCTAGTGGTTTAAATGAGCAGTTCTTC.

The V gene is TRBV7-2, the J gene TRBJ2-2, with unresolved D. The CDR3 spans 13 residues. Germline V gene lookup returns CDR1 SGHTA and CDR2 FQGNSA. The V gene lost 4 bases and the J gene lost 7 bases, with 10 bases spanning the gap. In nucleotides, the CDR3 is TGTGCCAGCAGCTCGTTAGACATCGGGGAGCTGTTTTTT. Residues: CASSSLDIGELFF.